This TCR beta chain was sequenced in a study of OX40 agonist ivuxolimab in advanced cancers. The data were produced by immunoSEQ multiplex PCR, yet TCRdb's version contains in-frame clones alone and is incomplete. The sample includes fewer than 75,000 clones, over 80% of them seen just once. With 1 base clipped from V and 4 bases from J, the junction kept 7 bases outside the gene matches. The CDR3 totals 16 residues. Germline lookup yields CDR1 LNHNV and CDR2 YYDKDF (reference sequence). With respect to this clone: Antigen unknown.

Study outcomes and limitations: Among the lowest peripheral clonal expansion occurred in 0.1-3.0 mg/kg partial responders.

Material: CD4+ or CD8+ T cells sorted from blood, obtained in a trial of the OX40 agonist ivuxolimab. The chain is built from TRBV15 and TRBJ2-3, with TRBD1 matching 8 bases. The sequence derives from an adult with an advanced solid tumor such as melanoma, head and neck, liver or kidney cancer. The CDR3 protein is CATSRGRGQGADTQYF. The DNA of the CDR3 is TGTGCCACCAGCAGAGGCAGGGGGCAGGGGGCAGATACGCAGTATTTT.